This entry lists 20 T cell receptor beta chains sequenced from one sample in a study of cytomegalovirus exposure and HLA in healthy donors. The PCR contained 60 Vbeta and 13 Jbeta primers. TCRdb's copy holds only in-frame clones and misses some; the assay was immunoSEQ multiplex PCR. The repertoire holds about 97,000 clones, roughly 83% seen once, with around 3% in the top ten. The sequencing sample was made of PBMCs. These receptor sequences come from a male donor in good health and CMV-seropositive.

The chain is built from TRBV15 and TRBJ1-6; tentatively, D is TRBD1 (6 bases). The V end lost 5 bases, the J end lost 4 bases, and 12 bases lay between the germline ends. This CDR3 contains 15 residues. Looked up from germline, CDR1 is LNHNV and CDR2 is YYDKDF (reference sequence). The CDR3 nucleotides are TGTGCCACCAGCGTAAGGGGGGGATATAATTCACCCCTCCACTTT. Protein: CATSVRGGYNSPLHF.

This clone was detected only once. CDR3 residues: CASSQTRGLGAFF. In nucleotides, the CDR3 is TGTGCCAGCAGCCAGACCAGGGGGCTGGGTGCTTTCTTT. J is TRBJ1-1 and V is TRBV14; 8 bases are a match to TRBD1. This CDR3 spans 13 amino acids. Germline values: CDR1 SGHDN, CDR2 FVKESK. V shed 3 bases and J 11 bases; nucleotides not matched to a gene: 8.

The rearrangement uses TRBV4-1 and TRBJ1-3; 10 bases align to TRBD1. Trimming took 2 bases from V and 5 from J; bases not matched to a gene: 6. The CDR3 has 16 amino acids. Germline loops: CDR1 MGHRA, CDR2 YSYEKL. The CDR3: CASSQPGQGFRNTIYF. In DNA form, the CDR3 reads TGCGCCAGCAGCCAACCGGGACAGGGGTTCAGAAACACCATATATTTT.

The rearrangement uses TRBV5-6 and TRBJ2-1; 8 bases map to TRBD2. The length of the CDR3 is 16 residues. In germline, CDR1 is SGHDT, CDR2 YYEEEE. Trimming removed 4 bases from V and 6 bases from J; junction bases left unmatched: 12. The CDR3 region has the DNA TGTGCCAGCAGCGGACTAGTTGCGGGGGGAGGCAATGAGCAGTTCTTC. Translation: CASSGLVAGGGNEQFF.

The chain is built from TRBV21-1 and TRBJ1-2; TRBD1, the table's D call, lacks a check against the DNA. TRBV21-1 is assigned pseudogene status. The CDR3 loop spans 14 amino acids. The CDR3 DNA reads as TGTGCCAGCAGCAAGAGACAGGGGGAGAGGGGCTACACCTTC. Protein sequence: CASSKRQGERGYTF.

In this sample, this clone turned up a few times. V is TRBV30 and J is TRBJ1-5; a weak D match, TRBD1 (6 bases). V was shortened by 4 bases and J by 0 bases, with 7 bases between the two germline ends. The germline V gene has CDR1 GTSNPN and CDR2 SVGIG (reference sequence). The CDR3 spans 13 residues. For the CDR3, the DNA is TGTGCCTGGACAGGGGATAGCAATCAGCCCCAGCATTTT. It codes for CAWTGDSNQPQHF. The whole variable domain, remainder taken from reference TRBV30 and TRBJ1-5, is SQTIHQWPATLVQPVGSPLSLECTVEGTSNPNLYWYRQAAGRGLQLLFYSVGIGQISSEVPQNLSASRPQDRQFILSSKKLLLSDSGFYLCAWTGDSNQPQHFGDGTRLSIL.

This clone appeared a single time. The genes are TRBV5-1 and TRBJ1-1; no clear D. This CDR3 comprises 14 residues. Germline V gene sequence: CDR1 SGHRS, CDR2 YFSETQ. The V gene lost 3 bases and the J gene lost 2 bases, with 11 bases spanning the gap. The CDR3 sequence is CASSSLSVNTEAFF. CDR3 nucleotides: TGCGCCAGCAGCTCATTGTCGGTTAACACTGAAGCTTTCTTT. Looking up the rest from reference TRBV5-1 and TRBJ1-1 gives the full variable domain: KAGVTQTPRYLIKTRGQQVTLSCSPISGHRSVSWYQQTPGQGLQFLFEYFSETQRNKGNFPGRFSGRQFSNSRSEMNVSTLELGDSALYLCASSSLSVNTEAFFGQGTRLTVV.

The chain combines TRBV7-6 with TRBJ1-2; TRBD1 matches at 8 bases. CDR1 and CDR2 (germline): SGHVS, FNYEAQ. The CDR3 is 15 amino acids. V shed 5 bases and J 2 bases; nucleotides not matched to a gene: 7. CDR3 region: CASSGRQGLNYGYTF. The CDR3 DNA reads TGTGCCAGCAGCGGAAGACAGGGGCTCAACTATGGCTACACCTTC.

V and J are TRBV19 and TRBJ1-2, with 9 bases that match TRBD1. The ends lost 4 bases at V and 6 bases at J; junction bases unmatched: 3. Germline CDR1 is LNHDA and CDR2 is SQIVND (reference sequence). This CDR3 has 13 amino acids. The CDR3 coding sequence is TGTGCCAGTAGTAGCGGGACAGGGAATGGCTACACCTTC. As protein: CASSSGTGNGYTF.

This clone turned up a few times. The rearrangement joins TRBV6-5 to TRBJ1-4; a possible D gene is TRBD1 (6 bases). The germline gives CDR1 MNHEY, CDR2 SVGAGI. The length of the CDR3 is 16 residues. The V and J ends lost 0 bases and 2 bases respectively, with 10 bases between them. The CDR3 DNA follows: TGTGCCAGCAGTTACTCGGGGGGGCAGACTAATGAAAAACTGTTTTTT. Translating gives CASSYSGGQTNEKLFF.

The J gene is TRBJ1-1, the V gene TRBV11-1, with 12 nucleotides matching TRBD1. CDR3 length: 15 amino acids. Trimming took 5 bases from V and 5 from J; bases not matched to a gene: 6. The germline V gene encodes CDR1 SGHAT and CDR2 FQDESV (reference sequence). For the CDR3, the DNA is TGTGCCAGCAGCCACCGGGACAGGGGGCTTACTGAAGCTTTCTTT. Protein: CASSHRDRGLTEAFF. Full variable domain (outside the CDR3, taken from reference TRBV11-1 and TRBJ1-1): EAEVAQSPRYKITEKSQAVAFWCDPISGHATLYWYRQILGQGPELLVQFQDESVVDDSQLPKDRFSAERLKGVDSTLKIQPAELGDSAMYLCASSHRDRGLTEAFFGQGTRLTVV.

V gene TRBV4-2 combines with J gene TRBJ1-5; D not resolved. V was pared by 4 bases and J by 0 bases, with 10 bases between. The germline V gene has CDR1 LGHNA and CDR2 YNFKEQ. CDR3 length: 15 amino acids. CDR3 residues: CASSPPENSNQPQHF. CDR3 DNA sequence: TGTGCCAGCAGCCCTCCCGAGAATAGCAATCAGCCCCAGCATTTT.

V and J are TRBV4-3 and TRBJ2-1; 9 bases are a match to TRBD2. Trimming removed 1 base from V and 8 bases from J; junction bases left unmatched: 9. The germline V gene encodes CDR1 LGHNA and CDR2 YSLEER. This CDR3 has 16 amino acids. In DNA, the CDR3 is TGCGCCAGCAGCCAAGGGGGCGGGGGGGCAGGCGATGAGCAGTTCTTC. Its protein product is CASSQGGGGAGDEQFF.

The chain combines TRBV21-1 with TRBJ1-4. TRBV21-1 represents a pseudogene. This CDR3 spans 15 amino acids. DNA for the CDR3: TGTGCCAGCAGCAAAGGCCTCGGGAGGGGTGAAAAACTGTTTTTT. Translating gives CASSKGLGRGEKLFF.

This clone was counted a few times. The chain is built from TRBV6-1 and TRBJ1-4; 9 positions agree with TRBD1. V shed 6 bases, J shed 6 bases, and the junction held 5 bases outside the gene matches. The CDR3 spans 14 residues. Germline V gene data show CDR1 as MNHNS and CDR2 as SASEGT. This CDR3 is CASSPGTGHEKLFF. DNA for the CDR3: TGTGCCAGCAGCCCCGGGACAGGGCATGAAAAACTGTTTTTT.

This chain connects TRBV10-2 to TRBJ2-7, with TRBD1 matching over 9 bases. The germline V gene encodes CDR1 WSHSY and CDR2 SAAADI. This CDR3 is 14 amino acids long. Trimming cost V 5 bases and J 3 bases; bases outside gene matches: 5. CDR3 sequence reads: CASSKGQGVYEQYF. CDR3 nucleotides: TGCGCCAGCAGTAAGGGACAGGGAGTCTACGAGCAGTACTTC.

This clone was counted a few times. This chain links TRBV12-5 with TRBJ1-5; D is uncertain. The CDR3 runs 13 residues. Germline V gives CDR1 LGHNT, CDR2 FRNRAP. Trimming removed 6 bases at V and 7 bases at J, with 13 bases between. This CDR3 reads CASGQVLWQPQHF. The CDR3 DNA reads as TGTGCTAGTGGGCAGGTTCTCTGGCAGCCCCAGCATTTT.

The chain joins TRBV5-4 to TRBJ2-7, with TRBD2 identical over 8 bases. J was trimmed by 2 bases and V by 4 bases; bases with no gene match: 8. In germline, CDR1 is SGHNT, CDR2 YYREEE (reference sequence). The CDR3 has 15 residues. The CDR3 nucleotides read TGTGCCAGCAGCCCCCGAGCGGGGGACACCTACGAGCAGTACTTC. It yields the protein CASSPRAGDTYEQYF. The full variable domain, in which reference TRBV5-4 and TRBJ2-7 provide the parts outside the CDR3, is ETGVTQSPTHLIKTRGQQVTLRCSSQSGHNTVSWYQQALGQGPQFIFQYYREEENGRGNFPPRFSGLQFPNYSSELNVNALELDDSALYLCASSPRAGDTYEQYFGPGTRLTVT.

The rearrangement links TRBV4-2 to TRBJ2-5, with 8 positions matching TRBD1. Looked up from germline, CDR1 is LGHNA and CDR2 is YNFKEQ. The CDR3 sequence is 14 residues long. Unmatched junction bases numbered 4, after V lost 3 bases and J lost 4 bases. CDR3: CASSQDDRGETQYF. DNA for the CDR3: TGTGCCAGCAGCCAGGATGACAGGGGAGAGACCCAGTACTTC.

The chain has TRBV19 and TRBJ1-2; no clear D gene. Trimming took 1 base from V and 4 from J, leaving 13 bases between them. The CDR3 is made up of 15 amino acids. The V gene's germline CDR1 is LNHDA and CDR2 SQIVND (reference sequence). CDR3 DNA sequence: TGTGCCAGTAGTATAGTCCGGGATATTACCTATGGCTACACCTTC. It codes for CASSIVRDITYGYTF.